Listed here are 25 T cell receptor beta chains from one sample, sequenced in a study of T cell responses to AZD1222 COVID-19 vaccine. Some clones are missing from TCRdb's copy, which holds only in-frame ones; the method was immunoSEQ multiplex PCR. The sample shows about 64,000 clones, about 93% of them seen only once. Here the sequenced sample was peripheral blood, taken 28 days after the second dose of the MenACWY control vaccine. The receptors stem from an adult who received the MenACWY meningococcal vaccine as a control.

The V and J genes are TRBV5-1 and TRBJ2-1; 8 bases align to TRBD1. This CDR3 is 17 amino acids long. V gave up 3 bases and J gave up 2 bases; unmatched junction bases: 10. CDR1 and CDR2 (germline): SGHRS, YFSETQ. CDR3 sequence: CASSSHTGQGTYNEQFF. The CDR3 region has the DNA TGCGCCAGCAGCTCCCACACCGGACAGGGCACCTACAATGAGCAGTTCTTC.

Worth noting for this clone: The CDR3 end shows no conserved phenylalanine or tryptophan, and so a read error is likely. The limits of the CDR3 on the DNA are not certain, so only TCRdb's listed CDR3 is given. This chain links TRBV7-2 with TRBJ2-7; no check of the table's D call, TRBD2, against the DNA was made. The length of the CDR3 is 8 amino acids, counting both ends. From germline, CDR1 is SGHTA and CDR2 FQGNSA. The CDR3 region is CASSYENL.

The chain couples TRBV15 to TRBJ2-1, with D possibly matching TRBD1 (5 bases). The V end was cut by 2 bases, the J end by 0 bases, with 14 bases between. CDR3 length: 17 residues. The germline V gene encodes CDR1 LNHNV and CDR2 YYDKDF (reference sequence). CDR3 sequence reads: CATSRPPPTDSYNEQFF. Here the CDR3 DNA reads TGTGCCACCAGCAGACCCCCACCGACAGACTCCTACAATGAGCAGTTCTTC.

The rearrangement joins TRBV23-1 to TRBJ2-2; 9 nucleotides align to TRBD1. TRBV23-1 is marked as an open reading frame, function uncertain. The V and J ends lost 3 bases and 7 bases, in that order; junction bases with no gene match: 9. This CDR3 spans 16 amino acids. This chain's CDR3 is CASSQSDRGTSGELFF. The CDR3 region has the DNA TGCGCCAGCAGTCAGTCGGACAGGGGAACTAGCGGGGAGCTGTTTTTT.

The chain carries TRBV19 and TRBJ2-6; possibly TRBD2 for D (7 bases). Germline-derived CDR1 and CDR2 are LNHDA and SQIVND (reference sequence). The CDR3 has 19 residues. The ends were cut back, 6 bases at V and 2 bases at J, with 23 bases in the middle. CDR3: CASRQRGGPSVPGANVLTF. CDR3 bases: TGTGCCAGTAGGCAAAGGGGGGGGCCCTCGGTTCCTGGGGCCAACGTCCTGACTTTC.

This chain joins TRBV7-2 and TRBJ1-2; D gene ambiguous. Germline lookup yields CDR1 SGHTA and CDR2 FQGNSA. There are 13 residues in the CDR3. V was pared by 5 bases and J by 6 bases, with 13 bases between. CDR3 loop: CASSTSGADGYTF. The CDR3 nucleotides read TGTGCCAGCAGCACGTCAGGTGCGGATGGCTACACCTTC.

This sequence joins TRBV19 and TRBJ1-1; D is undetermined. The germline gives CDR1 LNHDA, CDR2 SQIVND (reference sequence). The CDR3 loop spans 15 amino acids. V was shortened by 3 bases and J by 3 bases, with 14 bases between the two germline ends. The DNA of the CDR3 is TGTGCCAGTAGTATGGGCCCTTCGGCGGACACTGAAGCTTTCTTT. It translates to CASSMGPSADTEAFF. The full variable domain, with the rest looked up from reference TRBV19 and TRBJ1-1, is DGGITQSPKYLFRKEGQNVTLSCEQNLNHDAMYWYRQDPGQGLRLIYYSQIVNDFQKGDIAEGYSVSREKKESFPLTVTSAQKNPTAFYLCASSMGPSADTEAFFGQGTRLTVV.

Worth noting for this clone: This CDR3 is also generated by other DNA sequences in the sample. This chain uses TRBV29-1 with TRBJ2-1, with TRBD2 as a possible D gene (6 bases). The CDR3 runs 12 residues. The V gene's germline CDR1 is SQVTM and CDR2 ANQGSEA. V was shortened by 4 bases and J by 13 bases, with 17 bases between the two germline ends. This CDR3 is CSVVAGTFLQFF. CDR3 coding DNA: TGCAGCGTTGTGGCGGGAACATTCCTCCAGTTCTTC.

The V call is TRBV5-1, the J call TRBJ1-6, with 8 bases fitting TRBD1. The CDR3 sequence is 14 residues long. With V trimmed by 5 bases and J by 9 bases, 7 bases remained unmatched. The germline V gene has CDR1 SGHRS and CDR2 YFSETQ. The CDR3 DNA reads TGCGCCAGCAGATCCGGACAGGGAGGTTCACCCCTCCACTTT. This codes for CASRSGQGGSPLHF.

This clone was seen only once. The chain uses TRBV6-2 or TRBV6-3 and TRBJ2-3; maybe TRBD2 (7 bases). The CDR3 is 17 residues long. Germline V gene sequence: CDR1 MNHEY, CDR2 SVGEGT. Between the trimmed V and J ends, which lost 6 bases and 5 bases, there was a span of 24 bases. CDR3 region: CASSPSGGQTEEDTQYF. The CDR3 region has the DNA TGTGCCAGCAGCCCATCCGGGGGGCAGACTGAAGAAGATACGCAGTATTTT.

The rearrangement links TRBV7-2 to TRBJ1-2; TRBD1 agrees at 7 bases. J lost 4 bases, V lost 2 bases, and 7 bases had no gene match. Germline-derived CDR1 and CDR2 are SGHTA and FQGNSA. The CDR3 covers 15 residues. The DNA for the CDR3 is TGTGCCAGCAGCTTAACAGGGGCGGGAGGCTATGGCTACACCTTC. Translating gives CASSLTGAGGYGYTF.

The chain combines TRBV5-1 with TRBJ2-5; D may correspond to TRBD1 or TRBD2 (5 bases each). From germline, CDR1 is SGHRS and CDR2 YFSETQ. The CDR3 loop spans 15 amino acids. Trimming left V 0 bases short and J 3 bases short, with 12 bases between. The chain's CDR3 is CASSLVGALEETQYF. In nucleotides, the CDR3 is TGCGCCAGCAGCTTGGTCGGGGCACTAGAAGAGACCCAGTACTTC.

This chain joins TRBV2 and TRBJ1-1, with D unresolved. Trimming removed 2 bases from V and 5 bases from J, with 9 bases in between. The germline gives CDR1 SNHLY, CDR2 FYNNEI. This CDR3 has 13 residues. Here the CDR3 reads CASSEQLGTEAFF. The CDR3, as DNA: TGTGCCAGCAGTGAACAGCTAGGAACTGAAGCTTTCTTT. The full variable domain, in which reference TRBV2 and TRBJ1-1 provide the parts outside the CDR3, is EPEVTQTPSHQVTQMGQEVILRCVPISNHLYFYWYRQILGQKVEFLVSFYNNEISEKSEIFDDQFSVERPDGSNFTLKIRSTKLEDSAMYFCASSEQLGTEAFFGQGTRLTVV.

V gene TRBV24-1 combines with J gene TRBJ2-1; D remains ambiguous. Trimming removed 0 bases at V and 9 bases at J, with 11 bases between. The CDR3 loop spans 14 amino acids. Germline assignment: CDR1 KGHDR and CDR2 SFDVKD. CDR3: CATSDLGPKREQFF. As DNA, the CDR3 is TGTGCCACCAGTGATTTGGGGCCGAAGCGTGAGCAGTTCTTC.

Only one count was recorded for this clone. The chain uses TRBV5-4 and TRBJ2-7; possible D gene TRBD1, 5 bases. The CDR3 runs 13 residues. V lost 4 bases to trimming and J lost 6 bases, with 14 bases between them. From germline, CDR1 is SGHNT and CDR2 YYREEE (reference sequence). CDR3: CASSPLDRTEQYF. DNA for the CDR3: TGTGCCAGCAGCCCGCTCGACAGAACCGAGCAGTACTTC.

This chain uses TRBV12-2 with TRBJ2-1; the D call of TRBD2 is as the table states it, not checked on the DNA. TRBV12-2 is termed a pseudogene. The CDR3 runs to 17 residues. The CDR3 loop is CASRRPWGGNPGNEQFF. The CDR3 nucleotides are TGTGCAAGTCGCCGTCCTTGGGGGGGTAATCCGGGCAATGAGCAGTTCTTC.

The chain is built from TRBV4-1 and TRBJ2-5; no firm D call. V was shortened by 4 bases and J by 2 bases, with 8 bases between the two germline ends. The germline CDR1 and CDR2 sequences are MGHRA and YSYEKL. CDR3 length equals 13 residues. CDR3 protein: CASSRGPQETQYF. Written as DNA, the CDR3 is TGCGCCAGCAGCCGCGGTCCACAAGAGACCCAGTACTTC.

V and J are TRBV19 and TRBJ1-2, with a weak D call TRBD1 (5 bases). Germline values: CDR1 LNHDA, CDR2 SQIVND (reference sequence). V was cut by 6 bases and J by 0 bases, with 14 bases left in between. The CDR3 runs to 15 residues. This CDR3 is CASSERGAANYGYTF. The CDR3 region has the DNA TGTGCCAGTAGCGAGCGAGGGGCAGCTAACTATGGCTACACCTTC.

The V call is TRBV7-2, the J call TRBJ2-1; D possibly corresponds to TRBD2 (6 bases). The CDR3 extends over 15 amino acids. Germline values: CDR1 SGHTA, CDR2 FQGNSA. Trimming cost V 0 bases and J 4 bases, with 10 bases left between them. The DNA for the CDR3 is TGTGCCAGCAGCTTAGCTGCCGGAGGGTACAATGAGCAGTTCTTC. This encodes CASSLAAGGYNEQFF.

CDR3 coding DNA: TGTGCCAGCAGCTTAGGCAACGGGGTCGGGGAAAGTGGCTACACCTTC. It codes for CASSLGNGVGESGYTF. The chain has TRBV11-2 and TRBJ1-2; D unresolved. Deletions cut 1 base from V and 7 bases from J, with 19 bases between. The CDR3 has 16 amino acids. The V gene's germline CDR1 is SGHAT and CDR2 FQNNGV.

V and J are TRBV6-5 and TRBJ1-5; TRBD1 aligns across 9 bases. There are 13 residues in the CDR3. The trim removed 4 bases at V and 7 bases at J, leaving 2 bases unmatched. In germline, CDR1 is MNHEY, CDR2 SVGAGI. CDR3 in amino acids: CASSWTGDQPQHF. CDR3 in DNA: TGTGCCAGCAGTTGGACAGGGGACCAGCCCCAGCATTTT.

The genes are TRBV19 and TRBJ1-3; D is unresolved. V was cut by 0 bases and J by 0 bases, with 12 bases left in between. The CDR3 extends over 17 amino acids. CDR1 and CDR2 (germline): LNHDA, SQIVND (reference sequence). CDR3 nucleotides: TGTGCCAGTAGTATAGACCCAAGGAGGGTCTCTGGAAACACCATATATTTT. Protein sequence: CASSIDPRRVSGNTIYF.

This chain joins TRBV28 and TRBJ2-7; D remains unclear. The CDR3 is made up of 13 amino acids. Per germline, CDR1 MDHEN and CDR2 SYDVKM. V lost 6 bases, J lost 4 bases, and 13 bases lay in between. For the CDR3, the DNA is TGTGCCAGCAGGGCTCCGGTAAGGTACGAGCAGTACTTC. This gives the protein CASRAPVRYEQYF.

This chain links TRBV12-3 or TRBV12-4 with TRBJ2-4; no clear D. The ends were cut back, 6 bases at V and 11 bases at J, with 14 bases in the middle. CDR3 length equals 12 residues. CDR3 nucleotides: TGTGCCAGCAGCCTCCATTTCGCTCTTCAGTACTTC. Translating it yields CASSLHFALQYF.

The chain employs TRBV12-1 and TRBJ1-5; the DNA was not compared with TRBD1, the D call given in the table. TRBV12-1 is an annotated pseudogene. This CDR3 region has 15 residues. Here the CDR3 reads CASSWADRRNQPQHF. CDR3 nucleotides: TGTGCCAGCAGCTGGGCCGACAGGAGGAATCAGCCCCAGCATTTT.